The present TCR beta chain was sequenced within a study of OX40 agonist ivuxolimab in advanced cancers. Findings of the study overall: More expanded clones were found, on average, in CD8+ than in CD4+ T cells.

Data came from immunoSEQ multiplex PCR; TCRdb stores just in-frame clones and leaves some out. In the table there are under 20,000 clones, 83% of which are singletons. The germline CDR1 and CDR2 sequences are MNHEY and SMNVEV (reference sequence). The CDR3 runs 13 residues. V shed 2 bases and J shed 8 bases, with 12 bases lying between them. Worth noting for this clone: Its cognate antigen is unknown.

This sample comprised CD4+ or CD8+ T cells sorted from blood, obtained in a trial of the OX40 agonist ivuxolimab. The chain employs TRBV27 and TRBJ1-2, with D possibly TRBD1 on 6 matching bases. The source is an adult with an advanced solid tumor such as melanoma, head and neck, liver or kidney cancer. The CDR3 reads CASSLGAQGGYTF. The CDR3 DNA sequence: TGTGCCAGCAGTTTAGGTGCGCAGGGGGGCTACACCTTC.